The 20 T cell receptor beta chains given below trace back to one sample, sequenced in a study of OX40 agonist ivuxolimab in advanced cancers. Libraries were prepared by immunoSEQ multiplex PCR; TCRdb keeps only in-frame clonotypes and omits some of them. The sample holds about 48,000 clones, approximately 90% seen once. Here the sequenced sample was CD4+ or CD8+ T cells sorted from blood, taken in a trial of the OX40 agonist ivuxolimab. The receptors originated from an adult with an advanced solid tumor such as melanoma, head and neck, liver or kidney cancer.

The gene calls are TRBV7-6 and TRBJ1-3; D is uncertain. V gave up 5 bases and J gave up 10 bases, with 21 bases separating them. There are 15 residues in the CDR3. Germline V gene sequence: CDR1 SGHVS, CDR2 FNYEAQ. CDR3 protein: CASSPSNRFRGTIYF. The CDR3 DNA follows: TGTGCCAGCAGCCCTTCTAACCGCTTCCGGGGTACCATATATTTT.

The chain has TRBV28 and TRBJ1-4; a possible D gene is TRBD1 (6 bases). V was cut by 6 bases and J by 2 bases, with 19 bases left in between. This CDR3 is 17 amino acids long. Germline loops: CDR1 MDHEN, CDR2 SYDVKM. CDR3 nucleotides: TGTGCCAGCAGCCCACACTCCGAGGGGGTGACTAATGAAAAACTGTTTTTT. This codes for CASSPHSEGVTNEKLFF.

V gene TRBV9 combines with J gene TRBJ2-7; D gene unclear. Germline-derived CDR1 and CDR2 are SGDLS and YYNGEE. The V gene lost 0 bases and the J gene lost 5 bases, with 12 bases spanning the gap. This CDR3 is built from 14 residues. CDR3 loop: CASSVGSLRNEQYF. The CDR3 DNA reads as TGTGCCAGCAGCGTAGGATCGTTGAGAAACGAGCAGTACTTC.

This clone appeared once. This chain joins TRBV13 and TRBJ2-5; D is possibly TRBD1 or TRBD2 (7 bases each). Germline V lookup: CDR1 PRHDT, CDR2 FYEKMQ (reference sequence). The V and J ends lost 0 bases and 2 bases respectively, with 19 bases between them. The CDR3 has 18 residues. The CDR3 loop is CASSLGVKGRGLQETQYF. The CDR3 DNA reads TGTGCCAGCAGCTTAGGGGTAAAGGGGAGGGGGCTGCAAGAGACCCAGTACTTC.

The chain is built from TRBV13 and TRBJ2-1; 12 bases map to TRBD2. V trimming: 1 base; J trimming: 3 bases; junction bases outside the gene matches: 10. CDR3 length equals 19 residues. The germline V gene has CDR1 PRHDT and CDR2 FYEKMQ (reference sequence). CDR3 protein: CASSLEGTTSGSVYNEQFF. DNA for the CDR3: TGTGCCAGCAGCTTAGAGGGAACGACTAGCGGGAGTGTCTACAATGAGCAGTTCTTC.

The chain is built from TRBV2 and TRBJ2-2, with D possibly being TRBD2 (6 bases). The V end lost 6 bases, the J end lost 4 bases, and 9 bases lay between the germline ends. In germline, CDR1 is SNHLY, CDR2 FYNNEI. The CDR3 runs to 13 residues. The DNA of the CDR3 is TGTGCCAGCAGAGGAGGGATCACCGGGGAGCTGTTTTTT. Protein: CASRGGITGELFF. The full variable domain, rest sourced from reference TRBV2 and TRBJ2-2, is EPEVTQTPSHQVTQMGQEVILRCVPISNHLYFYWYRQILGQKVEFLVSFYNNEISEKSEIFDDQFSVERPDGSNFTLKIRSTKLEDSAMYFCASRGGITGELFFGEGSRLTVL.

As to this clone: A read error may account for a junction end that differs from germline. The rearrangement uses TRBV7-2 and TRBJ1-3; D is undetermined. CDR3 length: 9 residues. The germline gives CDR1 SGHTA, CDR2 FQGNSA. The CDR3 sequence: CASSRQGRF. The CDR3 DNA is TGTGCCAGCAGCCGACAAGGACGCTTT.

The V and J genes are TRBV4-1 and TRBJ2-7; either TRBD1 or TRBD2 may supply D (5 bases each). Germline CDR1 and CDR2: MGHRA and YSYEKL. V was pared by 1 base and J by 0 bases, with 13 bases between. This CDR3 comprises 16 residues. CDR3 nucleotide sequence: TGCGCCAGCAGCCAAGTCTCGGCAGGGACCTCCTACGAGCAGTACTTC. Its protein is CASSQVSAGTSYEQYF.

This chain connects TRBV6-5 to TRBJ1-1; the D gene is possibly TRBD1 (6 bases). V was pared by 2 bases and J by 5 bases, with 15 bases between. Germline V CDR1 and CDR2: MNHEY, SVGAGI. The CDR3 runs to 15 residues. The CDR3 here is CASSYNGGAWTEAFF. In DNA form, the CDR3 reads TGTGCCAGCAGTTACAATGGGGGGGCATGGACTGAAGCTTTCTTT.

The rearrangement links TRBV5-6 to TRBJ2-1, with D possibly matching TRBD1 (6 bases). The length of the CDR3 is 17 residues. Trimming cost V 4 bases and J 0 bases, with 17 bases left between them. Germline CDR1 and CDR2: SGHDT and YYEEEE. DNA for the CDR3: TGTGCCAGCAGCGCACTACAGGGCCCCAGCTCCTACAATGAGCAGTTCTTC. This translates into CASSALQGPSSYNEQFF.

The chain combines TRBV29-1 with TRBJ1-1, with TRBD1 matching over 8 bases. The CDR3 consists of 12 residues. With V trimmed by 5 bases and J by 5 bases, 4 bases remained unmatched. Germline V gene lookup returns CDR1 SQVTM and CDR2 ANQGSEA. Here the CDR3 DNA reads TGCAGCGTTATGCAGGGGGCGACTGAAGCTTTCTTT. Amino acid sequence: CSVMQGATEAFF.

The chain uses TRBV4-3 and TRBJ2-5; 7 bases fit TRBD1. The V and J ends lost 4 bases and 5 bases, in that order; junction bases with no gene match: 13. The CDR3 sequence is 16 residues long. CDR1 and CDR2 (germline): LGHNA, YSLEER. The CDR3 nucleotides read TGCGCCAGCAGCCCCCAGAGGGGGCGAGGAAGGGAGACCCAGTACTTC. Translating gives CASSPQRGRGRETQYF.

The CDR3 DNA reads TGTGCCAGCAGCCTGACAGGGGGCAATCAGCCCCAGCATTTT. This codes for CASSLTGGNQPQHF. This chain connects TRBV6-5 to TRBJ1-5, with 8 bases aligning to TRBD1. This CDR3 is 14 amino acids long. After removal of 6 bases from V and 2 bases from J, the junction contained 3 bases not matched to a gene. CDR1 MNHEY and CDR2 SVGAGI come from the germline V gene.

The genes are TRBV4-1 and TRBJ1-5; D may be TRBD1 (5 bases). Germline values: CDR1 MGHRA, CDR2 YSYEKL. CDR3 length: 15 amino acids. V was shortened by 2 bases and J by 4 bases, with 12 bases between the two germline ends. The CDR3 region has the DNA TGCGCCAGCAGCCAACTCCGGGGCGATAATCAGCCCCAGCATTTT. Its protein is CASSQLRGDNQPQHF.

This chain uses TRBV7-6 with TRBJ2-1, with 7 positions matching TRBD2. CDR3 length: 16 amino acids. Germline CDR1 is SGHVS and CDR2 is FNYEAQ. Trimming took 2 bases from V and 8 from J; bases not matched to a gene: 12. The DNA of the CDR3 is TGTGCCAGCAGCTTAAGTCGTGCGGGAGCGCTCTATGAGCAGTTCTTC. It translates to CASSLSRAGALYEQFF.

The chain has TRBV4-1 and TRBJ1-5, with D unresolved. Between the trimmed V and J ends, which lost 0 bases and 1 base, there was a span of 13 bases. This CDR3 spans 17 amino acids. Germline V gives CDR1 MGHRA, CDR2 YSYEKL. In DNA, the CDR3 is TGCGCCAGCAGCCAAGAATACGGGTTTTCAAGCAATCAGCCCCAGCATTTT. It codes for CASSQEYGFSSNQPQHF.

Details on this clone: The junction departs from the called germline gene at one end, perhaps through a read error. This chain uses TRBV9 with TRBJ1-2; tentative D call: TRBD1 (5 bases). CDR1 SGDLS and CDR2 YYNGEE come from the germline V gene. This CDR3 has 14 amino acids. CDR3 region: CASSVGGAGSISPF. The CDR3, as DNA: TGTGCCAGCAGCGTAGGAGGGGCAGGGTCTATTTCGCCCTTC.

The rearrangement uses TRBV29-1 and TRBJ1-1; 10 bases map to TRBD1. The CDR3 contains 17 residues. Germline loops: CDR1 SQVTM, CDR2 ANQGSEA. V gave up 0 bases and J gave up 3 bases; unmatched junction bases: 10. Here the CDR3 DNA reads TGCAGCGTTGAAGACTGGGGACAGGGGTTGGTTTACACTGAAGCTTTCTTT. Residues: CSVEDWGQGLVYTEAFF.

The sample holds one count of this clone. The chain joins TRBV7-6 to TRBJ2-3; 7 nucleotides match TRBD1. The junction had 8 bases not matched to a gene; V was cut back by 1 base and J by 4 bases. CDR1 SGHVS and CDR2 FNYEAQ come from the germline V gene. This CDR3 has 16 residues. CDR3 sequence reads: CASSLVKGTGADTQYF. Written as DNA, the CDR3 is TGTGCCAGCAGCTTAGTCAAAGGTACAGGGGCAGATACGCAGTATTTT.

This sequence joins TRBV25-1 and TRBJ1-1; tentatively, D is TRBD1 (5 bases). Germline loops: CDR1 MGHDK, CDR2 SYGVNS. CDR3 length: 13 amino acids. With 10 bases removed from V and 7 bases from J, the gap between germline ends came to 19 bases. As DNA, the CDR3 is TGTGCCACCCAAGGAAGGGGCGGATATGAAGCTTTCTTT. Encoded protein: CATQGRGGYEAFF.